A selection of T cell receptor beta chains follows, all from one sample in a study of neurological immune-mediated disorders. Using its own MiXCR run on the 5' RACE reads, TCRdb lists one record per CDR3 protein. Among 65,000 to 70,000 distinct CDR3 sequences, 3.5% to 5% were seen once, and the ten largest hold around 2.7%. The sample consisted of PBMCs. Source of these receptors: a man aged 50-60 years with multiple sclerosis. Both conserved end residues are part of each CDR3. The D gene is left open where the match is weak. Not every row has a clone size; where given, it reads once, few, many or a size class.

v_call: TRBV10-3; clone_size: few; j_call: TRBJ2-3; d_call: -; cdr3_aa: CAISESGRGTDTQYF; cdr3_nt: TGTGCCATCAGTGAGTCGGGAAGGGGAACAGATACGCAGTATTTT
v_call: TRBV20-1; clone_size: -; j_call: TRBJ1-6; d_call: -; cdr3_aa: CSARDSAGAPNSPLNF; cdr3_nt: TGCAGTGCTAGAGATTCGGCAGGGGCACCGAATTCACCCCTCAACTTT
v_call: TRBV5-1; clone_size: many; j_call: TRBJ2-2; d_call: -; cdr3_aa: CASSLFANTGELFF; cdr3_nt: TGCGCCAGCAGCTTGTTCGCAAACACCGGGGAGCTGTTTTTT
v_call: TRBV15; clone_size: many; j_call: TRBJ2-5; d_call: -; cdr3_aa: CATSRDRGETQYF; cdr3_nt: TGTGCCACCAGCAGAGACAGGGGAGAGACCCAGTACTTC
v_call: TRBV18; clone_size: many; j_call: TRBJ1-2; d_call: TRBD1; cdr3_aa: CASSLQGSGYGYTF; cdr3_nt: TGTGCCAGCTCACTACAGGGGTCGGGCTATGGCTACACCTTC
v_call: TRBV14; clone_size: many; j_call: TRBJ2-2; d_call: -; cdr3_aa: CASSPSYLGGAGELFF; cdr3_nt: TGTGCCAGCAGCCCATCATATCTAGGCGGAGCCGGGGAGCTGTTTTTT
v_call: TRBV20-1; clone_size: many; j_call: TRBJ2-3; d_call: -; cdr3_aa: CSARPDSIMQPDTQYF; cdr3_nt: TGCAGTGCTAGACCGGACAGTATTATGCAACCCGATACGCAGTATTTT
v_call: TRBV7-8; clone_size: many; j_call: TRBJ2-1; d_call: -; cdr3_aa: CASSLAHRYEQFF; cdr3_nt: TGTGCCAGCAGCTTAGCGCATAGGTATGAGCAGTTCTTC
v_call: TRBV5-1; clone_size: many; j_call: TRBJ2-1; d_call: TRBD2; cdr3_aa: CASSLFWRGNNEQFF; cdr3_nt: TGCGCCAGCAGCTTGTTTTGGCGGGGGAACAATGAGCAGTTCTTC
v_call: TRBV7-9; clone_size: many; j_call: TRBJ2-3; d_call: TRBD2; cdr3_aa: CASSLGVSGGTDTQYF; cdr3_nt: TGTGCCAGCAGCCTGGGAGTTAGCGGGGGCACAGATACGCAGTATTTT
v_call: TRBV4-1; clone_size: -; j_call: TRBJ2-1; d_call: TRBD2; cdr3_aa: CASSQESGALNEQFF; cdr3_nt: TGCGCCAGCAGCCAAGAAAGCGGGGCGCTCAATGAGCAGTTCTTC
v_call: TRBV20-1; clone_size: many; j_call: TRBJ1-2; d_call: -; cdr3_aa: CSARVQPNGYTF; cdr3_nt: TGCAGTGCTAGAGTTCAACCAAATGGCTACACCTTC
v_call: TRBV5-6; clone_size: many; j_call: TRBJ1-4; d_call: -; cdr3_aa: CASSSTGRNEKLFF; cdr3_nt: TGTGCCAGCAGCTCGACAGGCCGTAATGAAAAACTGTTTTTT
v_call: TRBV15; clone_size: many; j_call: TRBJ2-7; d_call: -; cdr3_aa: CATSRDLPARAYEQYF; cdr3_nt: TGTGCCACCAGCAGAGATCTGCCGGCCAGGGCCTACGAGCAGTACTTC
v_call: TRBV10-3; clone_size: many; j_call: TRBJ2-7; d_call: -; cdr3_aa: CAISLLTRDGEYEQYF; cdr3_nt: TGTGCCATCAGTCTCCTAACCCGGGACGGTGAATACGAGCAGTACTTC
v_call: TRBV7-9; clone_size: many; j_call: TRBJ2-2; d_call: -; cdr3_aa: CASSSYRDLAGELFF; cdr3_nt: TGTGCCAGCAGCTCATACAGGGATTTGGCCGGGGAGCTGTTTTTT
v_call: TRBV4-2; clone_size: many; j_call: TRBJ2-2; d_call: TRBD2; cdr3_aa: CASRPSVREGGELFF; cdr3_nt: TGTGCCAGCAGACCAAGTGTTAGGGAGGGCGGGGAGCTGTTTTTT
v_call: TRBV20-1; clone_size: -; j_call: TRBJ1-1; d_call: -; cdr3_aa: CSASRGVNTEAFF; cdr3_nt: TGCAGTGCGAGCAGGGGTGTGAACACTGAAGCTTTCTTT
v_call: TRBV20-1; clone_size: many; j_call: TRBJ1-5; d_call: -; cdr3_aa: CSARRDKRLYFGNQPQHF; cdr3_nt: TGCAGTGCTAGACGGGACAAAAGATTATATTTCGGCAATCAGCCCCAGCATTTT
v_call: TRBV5-1; clone_size: many; j_call: TRBJ2-3; d_call: -; cdr3_aa: CASRWAEWVPSTDTQYF; cdr3_nt: TGCGCCAGCAGATGGGCCGAGTGGGTACCTAGCACAGATACGCAGTATTTT
v_call: TRBV14; clone_size: -; j_call: TRBJ2-3; d_call: -; cdr3_aa: CASSKGGYTQYF; cdr3_nt: TGTGCCAGCAGCAAAGGCGGCTATACGCAGTATTTT
v_call: TRBV20-1; clone_size: many; j_call: TRBJ1-2; d_call: -; cdr3_aa: CSAGPRVDSGYTF; cdr3_nt: TGCAGTGCTGGCCCCAGGGTGGATTCTGGCTACACCTTC
v_call: TRBV27; clone_size: many; j_call: TRBJ2-2; d_call: -; cdr3_aa: CASSLNLGDSYTGELFF; cdr3_nt: TGTGCCAGCAGTTTAAATCTAGGGGACTCCTACACCGGGGAGCTGTTTTTT
v_call: TRBV5-1; clone_size: many; j_call: TRBJ2-1; d_call: TRBD2; cdr3_aa: CASSWTGVGGGGANEQFF; cdr3_nt: TGCGCCAGCAGCTGGACTGGGGTGGGTGGCGGGGGGGCAAATGAGCAGTTCTTC
v_call: TRBV20-1; clone_size: many; j_call: TRBJ2-7; d_call: -; cdr3_aa: CSAKGIQSSYEQYF; cdr3_nt: TGCAGTGCTAAGGGTATACAGAGCTCCTACGAGCAGTACTTC
v_call: TRBV12-3/TRBV12-4; clone_size: many; j_call: TRBJ1-1; d_call: -; cdr3_aa: CASSLGLQAFF; cdr3_nt: TGTGCCAGCAGTCTCGGACTCCAAGCTTTCTTT
v_call: TRBV20-1; clone_size: many; j_call: TRBJ2-7; d_call: TRBD1; cdr3_aa: CSAGTVGEQYF; cdr3_nt: TGCAGTGCTGGGACAGTGGGGGAGCAGTACTTC
v_call: TRBV4-3; clone_size: many; j_call: TRBJ1-4; d_call: -; cdr3_aa: CASSQTGLATNEKLFF; cdr3_nt: TGCGCCAGCAGCCAAACAGGGTTGGCAACTAATGAAAAACTGTTTTTT
v_call: TRBV11-2; clone_size: few; j_call: TRBJ1-6; d_call: TRBD1; cdr3_aa: CASSLAGTGGGTLHF; cdr3_nt: TGTGCCAGCAGCTTAGCCGGGACAGGGGGAGGGACGCTCCACTTT
v_call: TRBV28; clone_size: medium-sized; j_call: TRBJ2-5; d_call: -; cdr3_aa: CASSLSQKQETQYF; cdr3_nt: TGTGCCAGCAGTTTATCTCAGAAACAAGAGACCCAGTACTTC
v_call: TRBV6-5; clone_size: many; j_call: TRBJ2-3; d_call: TRBD2; cdr3_aa: CASTGLAGGSLGTDTQYF; cdr3_nt: TGTGCCAGCACAGGACTAGCGGGGGGGTCCTTGGGCACAGATACGCAGTATTTT
v_call: TRBV20-1; clone_size: few; j_call: TRBJ2-3; d_call: -; cdr3_aa: CSARDLLQEWPSTDTQYF; cdr3_nt: TGCAGTGCTAGAGATCTCTTGCAGGAGTGGCCTAGCACAGATACGCAGTATTTT
v_call: TRBV20-1; clone_size: many; j_call: TRBJ2-7; d_call: -; cdr3_aa: CSAHEGYEQYF; cdr3_nt: TGCAGTGCCCACGAGGGATACGAGCAGTACTTC
v_call: TRBV5-6; clone_size: -; j_call: TRBJ1-5; d_call: -; cdr3_aa: CASSLLTGDQPQHF; cdr3_nt: TGTGCCAGCAGCTTGCTTACAGGAGATCAGCCCCAGCATTTT
v_call: TRBV7-9; clone_size: -; j_call: TRBJ2-7; d_call: TRBD1; cdr3_aa: CASSFPQSGQVFTYEQYF; cdr3_nt: TGTGCCAGCAGCTTCCCCCAATCGGGACAGGTTTTCACCTACGAGCAGTACTTC
v_call: TRBV5-1; clone_size: many; j_call: TRBJ2-2; d_call: -; cdr3_aa: CASSLQGGELFF; cdr3_nt: TGCGCCAGCAGCTTGCAGGGCGGGGAGCTGTTTTTT
v_call: TRBV5-1; clone_size: many; j_call: TRBJ2-2; d_call: -; cdr3_aa: CASSTGTPNTGELFF; cdr3_nt: TGCGCCAGCAGCACCGGGACACCGAACACCGGGGAGCTGTTTTTT
v_call: TRBV12-5; clone_size: many; j_call: TRBJ2-2; d_call: TRBD1; cdr3_aa: CASGLVLTGGSTGELFF; cdr3_nt: TGTGCTAGTGGTTTGGTACTCACAGGGGGATCGACCGGGGAGCTGTTTTTT
v_call: TRBV20-1; clone_size: many; j_call: TRBJ1-1; d_call: -; cdr3_aa: CSARKTPGGANTEAFF; cdr3_nt: TGCAGTGCTCGGAAGACTCCCGGCGGGGCGAACACTGAAGCTTTCTTT
v_call: TRBV19; clone_size: few; j_call: TRBJ1-1; d_call: TRBD1; cdr3_aa: CASTVKGATEAFF; cdr3_nt: TGTGCCAGTACCGTAAAGGGGGCCACTGAAGCTTTCTTT
v_call: TRBV28; clone_size: -; j_call: TRBJ1-4; d_call: -; cdr3_aa: CASSFLDGNNEKLFF; cdr3_nt: TGTGCCAGCAGTTTCCTTGACGGTAATAATGAAAAACTGTTTTTT
v_call: TRBV19; clone_size: many; j_call: TRBJ1-2; d_call: -; cdr3_aa: CASIEKGGFGYTF; cdr3_nt: TGTGCCAGTATTGAGAAGGGGGGATTTGGCTACACCTTC
v_call: TRBV7-2; clone_size: many; j_call: TRBJ2-1; d_call: TRBD2; cdr3_aa: CASSLQLAEQFF; cdr3_nt: TGTGCCAGCAGCTTACAACTAGCGGAGCAGTTCTTC
v_call: TRBV18; clone_size: many; j_call: TRBJ1-1; d_call: -; cdr3_aa: CASSPNAYTEAFF; cdr3_nt: TGTGCCAGCTCACCAAATGCATACACTGAAGCTTTCTTT
v_call: TRBV10-2; clone_size: many; j_call: TRBJ1-1; d_call: -; cdr3_aa: CASSELGVTEAFF; cdr3_nt: TGCGCCAGCAGTGAGTTGGGGGTCACTGAAGCTTTCTTT
v_call: TRBV6-1; clone_size: many; j_call: TRBJ2-5; d_call: TRBD2; cdr3_aa: CAGAGTTLFSETQYF; cdr3_nt: TGTGCCGGCGCCGGGACTACCCTTTTTAGCGAGACCCAGTACTTC